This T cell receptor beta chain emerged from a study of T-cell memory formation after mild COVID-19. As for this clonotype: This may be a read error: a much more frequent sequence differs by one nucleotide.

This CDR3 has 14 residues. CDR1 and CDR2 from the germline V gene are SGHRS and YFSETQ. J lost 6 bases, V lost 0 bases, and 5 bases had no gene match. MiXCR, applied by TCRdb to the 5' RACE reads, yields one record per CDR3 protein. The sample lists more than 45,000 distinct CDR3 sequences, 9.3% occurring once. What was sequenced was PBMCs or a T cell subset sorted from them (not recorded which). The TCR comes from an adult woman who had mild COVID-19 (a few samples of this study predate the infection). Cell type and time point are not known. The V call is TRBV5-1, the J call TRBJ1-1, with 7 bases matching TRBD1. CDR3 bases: TGCGCCAGCAGCTTGGCCTCTCAGGGGGCTGAAGCTTTCTTT. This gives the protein CASSLASQGAEAFF.